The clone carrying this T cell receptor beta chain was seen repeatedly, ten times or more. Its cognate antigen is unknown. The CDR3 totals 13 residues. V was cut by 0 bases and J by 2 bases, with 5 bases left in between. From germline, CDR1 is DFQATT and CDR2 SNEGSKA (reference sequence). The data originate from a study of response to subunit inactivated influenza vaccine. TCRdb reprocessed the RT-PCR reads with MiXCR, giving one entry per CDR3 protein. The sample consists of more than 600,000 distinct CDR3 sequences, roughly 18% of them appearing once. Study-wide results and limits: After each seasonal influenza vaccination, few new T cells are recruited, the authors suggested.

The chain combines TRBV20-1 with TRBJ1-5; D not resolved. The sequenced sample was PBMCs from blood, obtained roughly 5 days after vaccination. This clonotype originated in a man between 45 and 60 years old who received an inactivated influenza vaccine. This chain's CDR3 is CSARDLRNQPQHF. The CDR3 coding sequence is TGCAGTGCTAGAGATTTGCGCAATCAGCCCCAGCATTTT.